This record concerns one T cell receptor beta chain sequence. Its specificity is not known. The data originate from a study of breast tumors, draining lymph nodes, adjacent tissues. The CDR3 sequence is 15 residues long. Germline CDR1 KGHDR, CDR2 SFDVKD. Trimming shortened V by 2 bases and J by 4 bases, and 10 bases separated the two germline ends. Study-level points and caveats: Tumors had less TCR diversity than lymph nodes, more than nontumor tissue. Luminal-like breast cancer showed significantly higher tumor–nontumor repertoire similarity than basal-like.

In TCRdb, the multiplex PCR reads were re-called with MiXCR into one record per CDR3 protein. The data show about 31,000 distinct CDR3 sequences, with about 60% seen just once and over 15% held by the top ten. V and J are TRBV24-1 and TRBJ1-4; perhaps TRBD1 as D (6 bases). This TCR came from a female donor with breast cancer. Some clones in this sample may be carry-over from other donors' samples. The sequenced sample consisted of breast tumor tissue. In DNA form, the CDR3 reads TGTGCCACCAGTGATTCGGGGGGCAATAATGAAAAACTGTTTTTT. This encodes CATSDSGGNNEKLFF.